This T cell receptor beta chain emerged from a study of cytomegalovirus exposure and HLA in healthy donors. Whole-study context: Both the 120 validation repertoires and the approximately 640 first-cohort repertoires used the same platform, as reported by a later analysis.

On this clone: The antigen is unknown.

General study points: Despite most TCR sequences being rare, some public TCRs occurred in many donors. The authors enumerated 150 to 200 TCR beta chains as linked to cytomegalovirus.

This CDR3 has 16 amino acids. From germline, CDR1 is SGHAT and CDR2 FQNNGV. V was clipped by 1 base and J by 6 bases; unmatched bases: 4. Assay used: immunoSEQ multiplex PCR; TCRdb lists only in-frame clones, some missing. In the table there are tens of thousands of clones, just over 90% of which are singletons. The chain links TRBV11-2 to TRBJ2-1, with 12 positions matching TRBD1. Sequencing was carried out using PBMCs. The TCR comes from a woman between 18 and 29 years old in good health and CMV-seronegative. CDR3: CASSLGPGQGANEQFF. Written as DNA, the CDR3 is TGTGCCAGCAGCTTAGGCCCGGGACAGGGGGCCAATGAGCAGTTCTTC.